One sample yielded the 2 T cell receptor beta chains listed below, sequenced in a study of Ad26.COV2.S vaccination and SARS-CoV-2 variants. Some clones are missing from TCRdb's copy, which holds only in-frame ones; the method was immunoSEQ multiplex PCR. Among hundreds of thousands of clones listed, 89% were seen once. Treatment noted: around 19 received Ad26.COV2.S at low or high dose, single or two shots; five or six received placebo; per-sample allocation not given. Collection of samples fell on day 63 after the first vaccine or placebo injection. The sample here was peripheral blood, taken in a trial of Ad26.COV2.S vaccine versus placebo. These receptor sequences come from a person aged 18-60 years who received the Ad26.COV2.S COVID-19 vaccine or a placebo.

This clone has just one count. The V gene is TRBV7-2, the J gene TRBJ2-3, with D maybe TRBD1 (7 bases). Germline CDR1 is SGHTA and CDR2 is FQGNSA. This CDR3 has 16 amino acids. The V end lost 1 base, the J end lost 6 bases, and 17 bases lay between the germline ends. CDR3 DNA: TGTGCCAGCAGCTTAGTCACAGGGGCGGGGTGGGATACGCAGTATTTT. Protein product: CASSLVTGAGWDTQYF.

The V and J genes are TRBV6-2 or TRBV6-3 and TRBJ1-4; a weak D match, TRBD1 (6 bases). Germline V gene data show CDR1 as MNHEY and CDR2 as SVGEGT. V gave up 7 bases and J gave up 2 bases, with 17 bases separating them. This CDR3 has 16 amino acids. CDR3 residues: CASTPARTATNEKLFF. Written as DNA, the CDR3 is TGTGCCAGCACCCCGGCCCGGACAGCGACTAATGAAAAACTGTTTTTT.